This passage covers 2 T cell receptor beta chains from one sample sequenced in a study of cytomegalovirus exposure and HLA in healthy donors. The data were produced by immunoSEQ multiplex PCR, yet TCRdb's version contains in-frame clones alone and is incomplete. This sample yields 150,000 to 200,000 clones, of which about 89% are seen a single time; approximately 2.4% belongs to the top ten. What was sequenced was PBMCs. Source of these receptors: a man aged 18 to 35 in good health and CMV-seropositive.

The CDR3: CASSPFRRGGYEQYF. The CDR3 DNA is TGTGCCAGCAGCCCATTCCGCCGCGGGGGCTACGAGCAGTACTTC. V and J are TRBV5-4 and TRBJ2-7, with TRBD2 identical over 7 bases. The CDR3 consists of 15 residues. With 4 bases clipped from V and 3 bases from J, the junction kept 10 bases outside the gene matches. Germline loops: CDR1 SGHNT, CDR2 YYREEE (reference sequence).

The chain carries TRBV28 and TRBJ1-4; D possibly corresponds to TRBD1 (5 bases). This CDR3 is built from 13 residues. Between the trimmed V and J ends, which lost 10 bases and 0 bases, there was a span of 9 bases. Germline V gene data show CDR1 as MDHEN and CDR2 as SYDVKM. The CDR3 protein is CATGRATNEKLFF. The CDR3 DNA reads TGTGCCACCGGCAGGGCAACTAATGAAAAACTGTTTTTT.